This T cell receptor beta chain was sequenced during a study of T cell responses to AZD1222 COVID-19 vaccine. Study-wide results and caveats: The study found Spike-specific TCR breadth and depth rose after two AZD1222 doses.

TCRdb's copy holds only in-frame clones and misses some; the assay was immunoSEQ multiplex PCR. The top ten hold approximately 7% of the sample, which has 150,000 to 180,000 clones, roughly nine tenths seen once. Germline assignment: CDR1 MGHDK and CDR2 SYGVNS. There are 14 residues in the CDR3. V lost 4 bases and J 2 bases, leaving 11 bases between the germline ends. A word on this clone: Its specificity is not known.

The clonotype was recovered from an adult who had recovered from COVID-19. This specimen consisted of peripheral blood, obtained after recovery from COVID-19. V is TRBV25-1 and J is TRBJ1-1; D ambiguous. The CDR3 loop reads CASSVNHRNTEAFF. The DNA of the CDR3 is TGTGCCAGCAGTGTGAACCACCGAAACACTGAAGCTTTCTTT.